Below are 19 T cell receptor beta chains sequenced from a single sample in a study of OX40 agonist ivuxolimab in advanced cancers. The method was immunoSEQ multiplex PCR; TCRdb's version includes in-frame clones alone and lacks a portion of them. The repertoire holds 20,000 to 25,000 clones, with more than 75% as singletons. This specimen consisted of CD4+ or CD8+ T cells sorted from blood, obtained in a trial of the OX40 agonist ivuxolimab. The origin of the receptors is an adult with an advanced solid tumor such as melanoma, head and neck, liver or kidney cancer.

With regard to this clone: A read error may account for a junction end that differs from germline. The V call is TRBV6-1, the J call TRBJ2-5; maybe TRBD2 (5 bases). The last part of the DNA fits TRBJ2-7 better; the J call may be wrong. Germline V gene sequence: CDR1 MNHNS, CDR2 SASEGT. CDR3 size: 14 residues. The CDR3 protein is CAISPSGSYYEQYF. DNA for the CDR3: TGTGCCATCAGTCCAAGCGGAAGTTACTACGAGCAGTACTTC.

The chain is built from TRBV10-2 and TRBJ2-7; 9 positions match TRBD1. The CDR3 consists of 14 residues. CDR1 is WSHSY and CDR2 is SAAADI in the germline V gene. V shed 7 bases, J shed 5 bases, and the junction held 9 bases outside the gene matches. The CDR3 sequence: CASKKGTGQNEQYF. The DNA of the CDR3 is TGCGCCAGCAAGAAGGGGACAGGGCAGAACGAGCAGTACTTC.

The rearrangement joins TRBV7-9 to TRBJ2-1; 9 nucleotides agree with TRBD1. Germline V CDR1 and CDR2: SEHNR, FQNEAQ (reference sequence). This CDR3 contains 16 residues. Unmatched junction bases numbered 8, after V lost 5 bases and J lost 3 bases. The CDR3 sequence: CASSPSGQGYYNEQFF. In DNA form, the CDR3 reads TGTGCCAGCAGCCCCTCGGGACAGGGTTACTACAATGAGCAGTTCTTC.

The V gene is TRBV7-6, the J gene TRBJ2-7; TRBD1 matches 8 bases. The CDR3 length is 15 residues. Germline V gene sequence: CDR1 SGHVS, CDR2 FNYEAQ. V shed 5 bases, J shed 4 bases, and the junction held 10 bases outside the gene matches. The CDR3 spells CASSPDRGGMYEQYF. CDR3 DNA sequence: TGTGCCAGCAGCCCCGACAGGGGAGGTATGTACGAGCAGTACTTC.

This rearrangement joins TRBV9 to TRBJ2-3; 7 nucleotides agree with TRBD2. CDR1 and CDR2 (germline): SGDLS, YYNGEE. This CDR3 is 15 amino acids long. V shed 0 bases, J shed 2 bases, and the junction held 3 bases outside the gene matches. In DNA form, the CDR3 reads TGTGCCAGCAGCGTAGCGGGGAGGGTCACAGATACGCAGTATTTT. This encodes CASSVAGRVTDTQYF.

This chain joins TRBV4-1 and TRBJ2-1; 9 positions match TRBD1. This CDR3 is 15 amino acids long. Unmatched junction bases numbered 2, after V lost 1 base and J lost 4 bases. The germline CDR1 and CDR2 sequences are MGHRA and YSYEKL. The CDR3 region has the DNA TGCGCCAGCAGCCAAGCCGGGACAGGGTACAATGAGCAGTTCTTC. Amino acids: CASSQAGTGYNEQFF.

CDR3 sequence (DNA): TGTGCCAGCAGCCCTGGGACTGGGAACACCGGGGAGCTGTTTTTT. It encodes CASSPGTGNTGELFF. This chain joins TRBV7-7 and TRBJ2-2, with D perhaps TRBD2 (6 bases). The CDR3 is 15 amino acids. Germline loops: CDR1 SSHAT, CDR2 FNYEAQ (reference sequence). V lost 5 bases to trimming and J lost 1 base, with 11 bases between them.

The chain employs TRBV6-1 and TRBJ2-7, with no clear D. V was clipped by 5 bases and J by 2 bases, with 7 bases between them. CDR3 size: 12 residues. The germline V gene has CDR1 MNHNS and CDR2 SASEGT. Here the CDR3 DNA reads TGTGCCAGCAGTCGACTGACCTACGAGCAGTACTTC. Translating it yields CASSRLTYEQYF.

V is TRBV6-1 and J is TRBJ2-4, with TRBD1 identical over 7 bases. V was pared by 7 bases and J by 8 bases, with 14 bases of the junction left unmatched. Germline lookup yields CDR1 MNHNS and CDR2 SASEGT. There are 15 residues in the CDR3. CDR3: CASNVKRDRGDIQYF. CDR3 nucleotides: TGTGCCAGCAACGTTAAACGGGACAGAGGAGACATTCAGTACTTC.

This chain links TRBV11-2 with TRBJ2-7; D is tentatively TRBD1 or TRBD2 (5 bases each). Trimming pared 5 bases from V and 4 bases from J, leaving 18 bases between. The CDR3 has 15 amino acids. CDR1 and CDR2 from the germline V gene are SGHAT and FQNNGV. The CDR3 here is CASSAWDGHGYEQYF. The CDR3 DNA reads TGTGCCAGCAGCGCCTGGGACGGACACGGATACGAGCAGTACTTC.

Notes on this clone: In the same sample, other DNA sequences code for this CDR3. The chain employs TRBV5-1 and TRBJ2-1; 8 nucleotides line up with TRBD2. Trimming removed 0 bases from V and 4 bases from J; junction bases left unmatched: 6. CDR1 is SGHRS and CDR2 is YFSETQ in the germline V gene. The CDR3 has 16 amino acids. The CDR3 DNA sequence: TGCGCCAGCAGCTTGGCTGCGGGAGGCCCTTACAATGAGCAGTTCTTC. Translating gives CASSLAAGGPYNEQFF.

The gene calls are TRBV5-5 and TRBJ1-2; D is undetermined. CDR3 length: 12 amino acids. Germline CDR1 SGHKS, CDR2 YYEKEE (reference sequence). V was clipped by 1 base and J by 4 bases, with 5 bases between them. CDR3 nucleotide sequence: TGTGCCAGCAGCTTGACCGCCTATGGCTACACCTTC. This codes for CASSLTAYGYTF.

This clone is a singleton in its sample. This chain joins TRBV9 and TRBJ2-7; 8 bases fit TRBD2. V lost 0 bases, J lost 2 bases, and 4 bases stayed unmatched. CDR3 size: 15 residues. Germline V gene data show CDR1 as SGDLS and CDR2 as YYNGEE. CDR3 in amino acids: CASSVDQAGAYEQYF. The CDR3 DNA reads as TGTGCCAGCAGCGTAGATCAAGCGGGGGCCTACGAGCAGTACTTC.

The chain uses TRBV11-2 and TRBJ2-7, with a tentative D call TRBD1 (6 bases). The CDR3 totals 11 residues. V lost 5 bases to trimming and J lost 6 bases, with 8 bases between them. CDR1 and CDR2 from the germline V gene are SGHAT and FQNNGV. CDR3 bases: TGTGCCAGCAGCACGACAGGCGAGCAGTACTTC. Its protein product is CASSTTGEQYF.

The chain couples TRBV9 to TRBJ2-7, with D hard to call. This CDR3 is 12 amino acids long. Deletions cut 0 bases from V and 3 bases from J, with 4 bases between. CDR1 SGDLS and CDR2 YYNGEE come from the germline V gene. In DNA, the CDR3 is TGTGCCAGCAGCGTAGACGACTACGAGCAGTACTTC. Its translation is CASSVDDYEQYF.

The chain links TRBV6-5 to TRBJ1-2, with D unclear. Germline CDR1 MNHEY, CDR2 SVGAGI. The CDR3 totals 15 residues. Trimming removed 3 bases at V and 7 bases at J, with 18 bases between. CDR3 sequence: CASSYSHSSGSGYTF. The CDR3 region has the DNA TGTGCCAGCAGTTATTCTCACTCCAGCGGGTCTGGCTACACCTTC.

The chain employs TRBV15 and TRBJ2-1; TRBD2 might be the D (5 bases). Trimming took 2 bases from V and 8 from J, leaving 16 bases between them. Germline lookup yields CDR1 LNHNV and CDR2 YYDKDF (reference sequence). This CDR3 is built from 15 residues. As DNA, the CDR3 is TGTGCCACCAGCAGAACCGGGGAAGGCCCCGATGAGCAGTTCTTC. Residues: CATSRTGEGPDEQFF. Filled out from reference TRBV15 and TRBJ2-1, the complete variable domain reads DAMVIQNPRYQVTQFGKPVTLSCSQTLNHNVMYWYQQKSSQAPKLLFHYYDKDFNNEADTPDNFQSRRPNTSFCFLDIRSPGLGDTAMYLCATSRTGEGPDEQFFGPGTRLTVL.

This clone is judged medium-sized. The CDR3 region has the DNA TGTGCCAGCAGCGGAAGCAGGGGTCCGTATGGCTACACCTTC. Residues: CASSGSRGPYGYTF. This rearrangement joins TRBV11-2 to TRBJ1-2, with D tentatively TRBD1 (6 bases). V was trimmed by 5 bases and J by 5 bases, leaving 15 bases between them. This CDR3 has 14 amino acids. Germline CDR1 SGHAT, CDR2 FQNNGV.

The chain combines TRBV4-1 with TRBJ2-2; 7 bases line up with TRBD2. From germline, CDR1 is MGHRA and CDR2 YSYEKL. There are 18 residues in the CDR3. V shed 4 bases and J 3 bases; nucleotides not matched to a gene: 14. The CDR3 is CASSPPGGREHDTGELFF. Written as DNA, the CDR3 is TGCGCCAGCAGCCCTCCAGGTGGGCGGGAGCACGACACCGGGGAGCTGTTTTTT.